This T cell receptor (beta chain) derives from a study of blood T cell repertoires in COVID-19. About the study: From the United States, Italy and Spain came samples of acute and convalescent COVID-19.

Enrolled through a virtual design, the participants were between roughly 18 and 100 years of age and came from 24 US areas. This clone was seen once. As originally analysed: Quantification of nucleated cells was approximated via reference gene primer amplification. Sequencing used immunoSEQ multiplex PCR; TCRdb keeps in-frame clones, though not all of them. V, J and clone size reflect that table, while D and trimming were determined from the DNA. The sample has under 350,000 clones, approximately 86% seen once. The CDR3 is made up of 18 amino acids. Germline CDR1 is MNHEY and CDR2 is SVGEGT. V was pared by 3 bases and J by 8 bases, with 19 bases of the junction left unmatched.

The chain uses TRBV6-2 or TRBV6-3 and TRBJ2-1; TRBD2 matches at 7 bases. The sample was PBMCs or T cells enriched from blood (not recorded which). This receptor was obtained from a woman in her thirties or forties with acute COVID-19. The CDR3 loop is CASSYTGGGLERNDEQFF. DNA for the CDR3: TGTGCCAGCAGTTATACAGGCGGTGGACTAGAACGCAATGATGAGCAGTTCTTC.